Detailed here is one TCR beta chain. Seattle patient enrollment occurred during active infection, with longitudinal follow-up thereafter. This sample was included in a study of blood T cell repertoires in COVID-19. V dropped 2 bases and J dropped 4; count of bases not matched to a gene: 20. CDR3 size: 19 residues. CDR1 and CDR2 (germline): SQVTM, ANQGSEA. Data came from immunoSEQ multiplex PCR; TCRdb stores just in-frame clones and leaves some out. The sample yields 180,000 or so clones, about 81% seen once. The sample comprised peripheral blood. This TCR derives from a woman older than 75 with COVID-19, enrolled during active disease. The rearrangement links TRBV29-1 to TRBJ2-3; TRBD2 aligns across 8 bases. The CDR3 DNA reads as TGCAGCGTTGAAAGAAGGGAGGCGGGAGGAGATTTGGTCGCAGATACGCAGTATTTT. It translates to CSVERREAGGDLVADTQYF.